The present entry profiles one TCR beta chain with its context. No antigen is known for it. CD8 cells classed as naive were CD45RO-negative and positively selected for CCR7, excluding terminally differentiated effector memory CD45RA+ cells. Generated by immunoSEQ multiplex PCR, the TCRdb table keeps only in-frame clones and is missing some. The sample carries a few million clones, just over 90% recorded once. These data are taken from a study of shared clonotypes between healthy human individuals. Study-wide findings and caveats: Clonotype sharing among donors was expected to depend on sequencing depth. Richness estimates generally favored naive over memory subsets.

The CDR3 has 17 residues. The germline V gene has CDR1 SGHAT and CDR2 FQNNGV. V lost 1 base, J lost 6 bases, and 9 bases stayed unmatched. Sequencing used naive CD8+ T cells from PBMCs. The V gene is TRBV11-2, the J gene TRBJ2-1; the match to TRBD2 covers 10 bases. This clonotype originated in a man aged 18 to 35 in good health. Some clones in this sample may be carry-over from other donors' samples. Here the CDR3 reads CASSLAPSGSVFNEQFF. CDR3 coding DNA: TGTGCCAGCAGCTTAGCCCCTAGCGGGAGCGTTTTCAATGAGCAGTTCTTC.